Listed below are T cell receptor beta chains from one sample, sequenced in a study of human T cells and chemical hapten exposure. From the RACE reads, TCRdb called clonotypes with MiXCR, one entry per CDR3 protein. The table has around 300,000 distinct CDR3 sequences, about 5% seen once; the top ten hold approximately 8.2%. The sequencing used whole blood, collected in connection with sensitization to the hapten diphenylcyclopropenone (DPC). These receptors all come from a woman aged 18 to 35 with alopecia areata. Some clones in this sample may be carry-over from other donors' samples. Each CDR3 is given with its conserved first and last residue. The D gene is left open where the match is weak. Clone size is not always given. Where it is, it says once, few, many or a class for expanded clones.

d_gene	v_gene	j_gene	abundance	CDR3aa	CDR3nt
-	TRBV7-2	TRBJ2-1	-	CASSADHGTYNEQFF	TGTGCCAGCAGCGCCGACCACGGAACCTACAATGAGCAGTTCTTC
-	TRBV11-3	TRBJ2-3	-	CASSLSGANTDTQYF	TGTGCCAGCAGCTTATCTGGGGCAAACACAGATACGCAGTATTTT
TRBD1	TRBV20-1	TRBJ2-1	many	CSARGGRGIDEQFF	TGCAGTGCTAGAGGGGGCAGGGGGATCGATGAGCAGTTCTTC
-	TRBV7-2	TRBJ2-3	many	CASSLNKVSTDTQYF	TGTGCCAGCAGCTTAAATAAGGTTTCCACAGATACGCAGTATTTT
-	TRBV20-1	TRBJ1-6	few	CSARQHYNSPLHF	TGCAGTGCCAGACAGCACTATAATTCACCCCTCCACTTT
-	TRBV5-8	TRBJ2-3	many	CASSLASTPYTQYF	TGTGCCAGCAGCTTGGCATCTACGCCTTATACGCAGTATTTT
-	TRBV6-6	TRBJ1-1	-	CASSYSPGETEAFF	TGTGCCAGCAGTTACTCCCCAGGGGAAACTGAAGCTTTCTTT
-	TRBV20-1	TRBJ1-3	many	CSAWDSGAGNTIYF	TGCAGTGCCTGGGATTCAGGGGCCGGGAACACCATATATTTT
-	TRBV4-3	TRBJ2-3	few	CASSHRSGADTQYF	TGCGCCAGCAGCCACCGTTCCGGGGCAGATACGCAGTATTTT
TRBD1	TRBV20-1	TRBJ1-1	-	CSAPSEGAGYTEAFF	TGCAGTGCCCCTTCGGAGGGGGCGGGATACACTGAAGCTTTCTTT
-	TRBV28	TRBJ1-2	-	CAASRYGYTF	TGTGCTGCGAGTCGGTATGGCTACACCTTC
TRBD2	TRBV20-1	TRBJ2-2	many	CSARLAGGRTSGTGELFF	TGCAGTGCTAGACTAGCGGGGGGACGAACGTCAGGCACCGGGGAGCTGTTTTTT
-	TRBV7-9	TRBJ1-1	few	CASSGTGTPGTMNTEAFF	TGTGCCAGCAGCGGAACTGGGACACCTGGAACAATGAACACTGAAGCTTTCTTT
TRBD1	TRBV6-1	TRBJ2-6	-	CASSVDSGDRGSGANVLTF	TGTGCCAGCAGTGTAGACTCGGGGGACAGGGGCTCTGGGGCCAACGTCCTGACTTTC
-	TRBV15	TRBJ1-3	many	CATSRDLGNTIYF	TGTGCCACCAGCAGAGATCTCGGAAACACCATATATTTT
-	TRBV19	TRBJ1-5	-	CASSISRAYSNQPQHF	TGTGCCAGTAGTATTTCCAGAGCATATAGCAATCAGCCCCAGCATTTT
-	TRBV7-2	TRBJ1-5	few	CASSLAGTSNQPQHF	TGTGCCAGCAGCTTAGCCGGGACGAGCAATCAGCCCCAGCATTTT
-	TRBV7-2	TRBJ2-1	many	CASSFGGQREQFF	TGTGCCAGCAGCTTCGGGGGTCAGAGGGAGCAGTTCTTC
-	TRBV6-6	TRBJ2-3	few	CASSYSWGDTQYF	TGTGCCAGCAGTTACTCCTGGGGAGATACGCAGTATTTT
-	TRBV4-3	TRBJ1-5	many	CASSPSWTALNQPQHF	TGCGCCAGCAGCCCATCCTGGACAGCCCTCAATCAGCCCCAGCATTTT
-	TRBV14	TRBJ1-2	-	CASSQEGLGYTF	TGTGCCAGCAGCCAAGAGGGTTTGGGCTACACCTTC
-	TRBV3-1	TRBJ2-1	few	CASSLNSDFGQFF	TGTGCCAGCAGCCTAAACAGCGACTTTGGTCAGTTCTTC
TRBD2	TRBV12-3/TRBV12-4	TRBJ2-7	many	CASSYFGVAGGPSSYEQYF	TGTGCCAGCAGTTACTTCGGGGTAGCGGGGGGTCCAAGCTCCTACGAGCAGTACTTC
-	TRBV18	TRBJ2-1	-	CASSPPHRLEDEQFF	TGTGCCAGCTCACCACCTCACCGTCTAGAGGATGAGCAGTTCTTC
-	TRBV5-6	TRBJ2-5	few	CASSLAQDNQETQYF	TGTGCCAGCAGCTTGGCTCAGGATAACCAAGAGACCCAGTACTTC
-	TRBV7-2	TRBJ2-7	few	CASSPAGGDSYEQYF	TGTGCCAGCAGCCCCGCCGGGGGTGATTCCTACGAGCAGTACTTC
-	TRBV6-6	TRBJ1-6	many	CASSPHLEGSRSPLHF	TGTGCCAGCAGTCCCCACCTCGAGGGTTCACGGTCACCCCTCCACTTT